This T cell receptor (beta chain) was captured in a study of T cells in Graves' hyperthyroidism and ophthalmopathy. In its sample, this clonotype was seen many times. The TCR beta CDR3 regions underwent amplification using RNA transcripts as the source. The TCR CDR3 was amplified in a first-round RT-PCR using the HTBI primer set. Via MiXCR, TCRdb re-called the multiplex PCR reads, giving one row per CDR3 protein. The sample carries more than 350,000 distinct CDR3 sequences, approximately 17% recorded once. The junction had 8 bases not matched to a gene; V was cut back by 8 bases and J by 7 bases. CDR3 length equals 12 residues. Patients were excluded because of uncontrolled infection, other autoimmune disease, pregnancy or lactation. Thyroid ultrasound, orbital computed tomography, clinical symptoms, and serum thyroxine and TRAb underpinned diagnoses. Blood was sampled at initial diagnosis of hyperthyroidism, prior to onset of any ophthalmopathy symptoms. Source material for PBMCs was more than 7.5 ml fresh peripheral blood.

The sequencing sample was made of blood. This chain connects TRBV12-3 or TRBV12-4 to TRBJ2-7, with 7 bases aligning to TRBD2. The sequence came from a woman in her twenties or thirties with Graves' hyperthyroidism that later progressed to Graves' ophthalmopathy. CDR3: CASRLVGGEQYF. The CDR3 nucleotides are TGTGCCAGCCGCCTCGTGGGGGGGGAGCAGTACTTC.